Following are 16 T cell receptor beta chains from one sample sequenced in a study of cytomegalovirus exposure and HLA in healthy donors. The study ran its PCR with 60 Vbeta and 13 Jbeta primers. This table comes from immunoSEQ multiplex PCR, and its TCRdb copy is limited to in-frame clones, with some not included. The sample includes about 200,000 clones, 82% of them seen just once. Sequencing was performed on PBMCs. The receptors stem from a middle-aged woman in good health and CMV-seronegative.

As regards this clone: The junction departs from the called germline gene at one end, perhaps through a read error. The same CDR3 also results from other DNA sequences found in this sample. The gene calls are TRBV7-6 and TRBJ2-7, with D possibly TRBD2 on 6 matching bases. The CDR3 is 14 residues long. Per the germline V gene, CDR1 is SGHVS and CDR2 is FNYEAQ. CDR3 protein: CASSLIAASYEQYF. CDR3 nucleotides: TGTGCCAGCAGCCTCATAGCGGCATCCTATGAGCAGTACTTC.

V and J are TRBV7-2 and TRBJ2-1; D is uncertain. Per the germline V gene, CDR1 is SGHTA and CDR2 is FQGNSA. V lost 5 bases to trimming and J lost 2 bases, with 16 bases between them. CDR3 length: 16 amino acids. The CDR3 coding sequence is TGTGCCAGCAGCCCCCGAGGTCTCTCTGCCTACAATGAGCAGTTCTTC. This translates into CASSPRGLSAYNEQFF.

The chain couples TRBV5-4 to TRBJ1-3; 7 bases match TRBD1. The germline gives CDR1 SGHNT, CDR2 YYREEE (reference sequence). The CDR3 runs to 15 residues. Trimming cost V 0 bases and J 4 bases; bases outside gene matches: 4. As DNA, the CDR3 is TGTGCCAGCAGCTTGGGGGGGACAGCCGGAAACACCATATATTTT. Translating it yields CASSLGGTAGNTIYF.

The chain employs TRBV5-8 and TRBJ1-1; D not certain. This CDR3 is 14 amino acids long. Germline V gene lookup returns CDR1 SGHTS and CDR2 YDEGEE. The germline V and J ends were trimmed by 1 base and 1 base, with 8 bases remaining between them. The CDR3 loop reads CASSLLGGNTEAFF. The CDR3 nucleotides are TGTGCCAGCAGCTTGCTCGGCGGGAACACTGAAGCTTTCTTT. The full variable domain, completed using reference TRBV5-8 and TRBJ1-1, is EAGVTQSPTHLIKTRGQQATLRCSPISGHTSVYWYQQALGLGLQFLLWYDEGEERNRGNFPPRFSGRQFPNYSSELNVNALELEDSALYLCASSLLGGNTEAFFGQGTRLTVV.

The rearrangement uses TRBV27 and TRBJ1-4; D is unclear. V was cut by 6 bases and J by 8 bases, with 19 bases left in between. The CDR3 is made up of 15 amino acids. Looked up from germline, CDR1 is MNHEY and CDR2 is SMNVEV (reference sequence). CDR3 protein: CASSPIPGRIEKLFF. In DNA form, the CDR3 reads TGTGCCAGCAGCCCCATCCCGGGGAGGATCGAAAAACTGTTTTTT.

This sequence joins TRBV6-5 and TRBJ1-1, with a possible D match to TRBD1 (5 bases). Trimming took 2 bases from V and 4 from J, leaving 11 bases between them. This CDR3 spans 14 amino acids. Germline CDR1 and CDR2: MNHEY and SVGAGI. CDR3 DNA: TGTGCCAGCAGTTACGGGCAGGGCTTCACTGAAGCTTTCTTT. This encodes CASSYGQGFTEAFF.

The genes are TRBV7-2 and TRBJ2-1; the D gene is possibly TRBD2 (5 bases). Germline V gene data show CDR1 as SGHTA and CDR2 as FQGNSA. The ends were cut back, 2 bases at V and 8 bases at J, with 13 bases in the middle. The CDR3 spans 14 residues. The CDR3: CASSLTRRWDEQFF. The CDR3 DNA reads TGTGCCAGCAGCTTAACCCGGAGGTGGGATGAGCAGTTCTTC.

The rearrangement uses TRBV9 and TRBJ2-2, with D possibly being TRBD1 (5 bases). Germline CDR1 is SGDLS and CDR2 is YYNGEE. The V end lost 4 bases, the J end lost 5 bases, and 18 bases lay between the germline ends. The CDR3 extends over 16 amino acids. As DNA, the CDR3 is TGTGCCAGCAGCCCCAGGGCGGCCTTACTAACCGGGGAGCTGTTTTTT. It specifies CASSPRAALLTGELFF.

The chain couples TRBV7-9 to TRBJ2-1; TRBD1 aligns across 7 bases. Germline lookup yields CDR1 SEHNR and CDR2 FQNEAQ (reference sequence). The CDR3 sequence is 12 residues long. The V and J ends lost 3 bases and 8 bases, in that order; junction bases with no gene match: 1. CDR3 amino acids: CASSFQGDEQFF. The DNA of the CDR3 is TGTGCCAGCAGCTTCCAGGGGGATGAGCAGTTCTTC.

The chain couples TRBV27 to TRBJ2-3; D is possibly TRBD2 (6 bases). This CDR3 region has 15 residues. The germline gives CDR1 MNHEY, CDR2 SMNVEV (reference sequence). V dropped 6 bases and J dropped 1 base, with 14 bases sitting between them. CDR3 in DNA: TGTGCCAGCAGGCGAGGACTAACCCGCACAGATACGCAGTATTTT. Translated: CASRRGLTRTDTQYF.

This clone has just one count. As DNA, the CDR3 is TGTGCCAGCATGCCGGTCGTGAACTATGGCTACACCTTC. It translates to CASMPVVNYGYTF. V is TRBV6-6 and J is TRBJ1-2; no firm D call. V lost 7 bases and J 2 bases, leaving 11 bases between the germline ends. Germline V gives CDR1 MNHNY, CDR2 SVGAGI (reference sequence). This CDR3 has 13 amino acids.

This clone has just a few counts. This chain joins TRBV10-3 and TRBJ1-1; maybe TRBD1 (5 bases). This CDR3 is 14 amino acids long. The germline V and J ends were trimmed by 6 bases and 5 bases, with 16 bases remaining between them. The germline gives CDR1 ENHRY, CDR2 SYGVKD. The CDR3 DNA reads as TGTGCCATCAGGTTAGGGGCAGGGAAAACTGAAGCTTTCTTT. It codes for CAIRLGAGKTEAFF.

The chain combines TRBV19 with TRBJ1-1; TRBD1 is a possible D gene (5 bases). V lost 1 base to trimming and J lost 6 bases, with 21 bases between them. This CDR3 comprises 17 residues. Germline values: CDR1 LNHDA, CDR2 SQIVND (reference sequence). The CDR3 DNA reads TGTGCCAGTAGTATAGTTCTTTCTGTAGCTGGCAGGGCTGAAGCTTTCTTT. Translation: CASSIVLSVAGRAEAFF.

V and J are TRBV20-1 and TRBJ1-5, with D possibly being TRBD1 (6 bases). The CDR3 extends over 11 amino acids. Germline values: CDR1 DFQATT, CDR2 SNEGSKA (reference sequence). Trimming removed 7 bases at V and 6 bases at J, with 10 bases between. CDR3 protein: CSVSGAQPQHF. The CDR3, as DNA: TGCAGTGTATCAGGGGCTCAGCCCCAGCATTTT.

V usage is TRBV5-1 and J usage is TRBJ2-3; 8 nucleotides agree with TRBD2. The trim removed 5 bases at V and 5 bases at J, leaving 19 bases unmatched. CDR1 and CDR2 (germline): SGHRS, YFSETQ. The CDR3 is 18 residues long. The DNA of the CDR3 is TGCGCCAGCAGACAGAACGGCTTCGGGAGGGCCGTGATAGATACGCAGTATTTT. Residues: CASRQNGFGRAVIDTQYF.

This chain connects TRBV7-2 to TRBJ1-2, with 10 bases lining up with TRBD1. CDR1 is SGHTA, CDR2 FQGNSA, per germline. The CDR3 sequence is 13 residues long. Trimming at V came to 4 bases and at J to 8 bases, leaving 4 bases not matched to a gene. The CDR3 DNA follows: TGTGCCAGCAGCTCCCCGACAGGGGGCGGCTACACCTTC. Protein sequence: CASSSPTGGGYTF.